The 16 T cell receptor beta chains below come from one sample, sequenced in a study of T cell changes during pregnancy in multiple sclerosis. Data came from immunoSEQ multiplex PCR; TCRdb stores just in-frame clones and leaves some out. Of around 35,000 clones listed, 90% are singletons. Sample: CD4+ T cells from peripheral blood mononuclear cells, taken in the second trimester of pregnancy. All receptors come from a female donor with multiple sclerosis, enrolled in a pregnancy study.

This clone was counted a few times. V is TRBV2 and J is TRBJ2-7, with 7 bases aligning to TRBD1. J was trimmed by 1 base and V by 8 bases; bases with no gene match: 8. Germline CDR1 reads SNHLY; CDR2 reads FYNNEI. This CDR3 region has 14 residues. The CDR3 sequence is CASLGQDLSYEQYF. The CDR3 nucleotides are TGTGCCAGCTTAGGACAGGACCTATCCTACGAGCAGTACTTC.

Only one count was recorded for this clone. This chain links TRBV20-1 with TRBJ1-1; D is perhaps TRBD1 (5 bases). The CDR3 is made up of 11 amino acids. Germline V gives CDR1 DFQATT, CDR2 SNEGSKA (reference sequence). DNA of the CDR3: TGCAGCCGGGCCCAGGGCACTGAAGCTTTCTTT. Translation: CSRAQGTEAFF.

V is TRBV30 and J is TRBJ1-1; the match to TRBD1 covers 9 bases. CDR3 length: 13 amino acids. The germline CDR1 and CDR2 sequences are GTSNPN and SVGIG (reference sequence). V trimming: 4 bases; J trimming: 12 bases; junction bases outside the gene matches: 12. CDR3 in DNA: TGTGCCTGGATCCTGAAAGGGGGACAGGGCCCTTTCTTT. Amino acids: CAWILKGGQGPFF.

The chain recombines TRBV10-1 with TRBJ1-5; unclear D gene. Germline V gene data show CDR1 as WNHNN and CDR2 as SYGVQD (reference sequence). The CDR3 is 15 amino acids. Trimming shortened V by 4 bases and J by 4 bases, and 14 bases separated the two germline ends. Here the CDR3 reads CASSAGGQFNQPQHF. The CDR3 region has the DNA TGCGCCAGCAGTGCGGGCGGGCAATTTAATCAGCCCCAGCATTTT.

This rearrangement joins TRBV7-9 to TRBJ1-2; TRBD1 matches at 7 bases. Germline lookup yields CDR1 SEHNR and CDR2 FQNEAQ (reference sequence). The J segment lost 3 bases and the V segment lost 3 bases, leaving 10 bases of the junction unmatched. The CDR3 length is 16 residues. The CDR3 reads CASSLTGQPKDYGYTF. CDR3 sequence (DNA): TGTGCCAGCAGCTTGACGGGACAGCCGAAGGACTATGGCTACACCTTC.

V is TRBV7-7 and J is TRBJ2-5; TRBD2 is a possible D gene (6 bases). Trimming stripped 5 bases from V and 0 bases from J, with 13 bases between. The CDR3 is 15 amino acids. Germline V gene lookup returns CDR1 SSHAT and CDR2 FNYEAQ (reference sequence). The chain's CDR3 is CASSRGTSDQETQYF. In nucleotides, the CDR3 is TGTGCCAGCAGCCGAGGGACTTCGGACCAAGAGACCCAGTACTTC.

The genes are TRBV11-2 and TRBJ2-1; the match to TRBD1 covers 7 bases. V lost 1 base, J lost 10 bases, and 7 bases stayed unmatched. CDR1 SGHAT and CDR2 FQNNGV come from the germline V gene. The CDR3 has 14 amino acids. Here the CDR3 DNA reads TGTGCCAGCAGCTTAGTTAACAGGGGAGAGGAGCAGTTCTTC. This translates into CASSLVNRGEEQFF. Full variable domain (missing parts from reference TRBV11-2 and TRBJ2-1): EAGVAQSPRYKIIEKRQSVAFWCNPISGHATLYWYQQILGQGPKLLIQFQNNGVVDDSQLPKDRFSAERLKGVDSTLKIQPAKLEDSAVYLCASSLVNRGEEQFFGPGTRLTVL.

In the case of this clone: This clone may be a read error of a much larger clone one base away. The identical CDR3 is also encoded by other nucleotide sequences in the sample. The chain employs TRBV18 and TRBJ2-7; a possible D gene is TRBD1 (6 bases). The germline gives CDR1 KGHSH, CDR2 LQKENI. The length of the CDR3 is 18 residues. The chain's CDR3 is CASSGPGQALPSFDEQYF. CDR3 in DNA: TGTGCCAGCTCAGGGCCGGGACAAGCCCTACCGAGCTTCGACGAACAGTACTTC.

V and J are TRBV4-2 and TRBJ1-2; 7 positions match TRBD1. This CDR3 is 17 amino acids long. Germline loops: CDR1 LGHNA, CDR2 YNFKEQ. V lost 0 bases to trimming and J lost 1 base; unmatched junction nucleotides: 8. CDR3 DNA sequence: TGTGCCAGCAGCCAAGAATACACAGGGGCCCTTAACTATGGCTACACCTTC. Protein: CASSQEYTGALNYGYTF.

The rearrangement joins TRBV30 to TRBJ1-2; 7 positions agree with TRBD1. The CDR3 has 11 amino acids. After removal of 8 bases from V and 2 bases from J, the junction contained 2 bases not matched to a gene. The germline V gene has CDR1 GTSNPN and CDR2 SVGIG (reference sequence). The CDR3 sequence: CARGQNYGYTF. In DNA, the CDR3 is TGTGCCCGGGGACAGAACTATGGCTACACCTTC.

The J gene is TRBJ1-1, the V gene TRBV28; 9 bases map to TRBD1. The V segment lost 7 bases and the J segment 2 bases; nucleotides outside the gene matches: 8. CDR3 size: 15 residues. Germline V gene data show CDR1 as MDHEN and CDR2 as SYDVKM. CDR3 region: CASTIGTGINTEAFF. In DNA, the CDR3 is TGTGCCAGCACTATCGGGACAGGGATTAACACTGAAGCTTTCTTT.

The chain has TRBV6-5 and TRBJ1-1; D possibly corresponds to TRBD1 (5 bases). V dropped 2 bases and J dropped 5 bases, with 15 bases sitting between them. This CDR3 is built from 15 residues. Germline loops: CDR1 MNHEY, CDR2 SVGAGI. CDR3 amino acids: CASSYVSLGPTEAFF. The CDR3 nucleotides read TGTGCCAGCAGTTACGTATCGTTGGGGCCGACTGAAGCTTTCTTT.

Comment on this clone: This sample includes further DNA sequences coding for the same CDR3. V gene TRBV7-2 combines with J gene TRBJ2-3; no clear D. Looked up from germline, CDR1 is SGHTA and CDR2 is FQGNSA. V was clipped by 5 bases and J by 2 bases, with 5 bases between them. This CDR3 spans 12 amino acids. DNA for the CDR3: TGTGCCAGCAGCCTATCCACAGATACGCAGTATTTT. Translated: CASSLSTDTQYF. The full variable domain, its missing parts supplied by reference TRBV7-2 and TRBJ2-3, is GAGVSQSPSNKVTEKGKDVELRCDPISGHTALYWYRQSLGQGLEFLIYFQGNSAPDKSGLPSDRFSAERTGGSVSTLTIQRTQQEDSAVYLCASSLSTDTQYFGPGTRLTVL.

The chain combines TRBV2 with TRBJ1-1; D not certain. This CDR3 spans 12 amino acids. V lost 5 bases, J lost 10 bases, and 14 bases lay in between. Per germline, CDR1 SNHLY and CDR2 FYNNEI. The chain's CDR3 is CASSSDTVGAFF. The CDR3 DNA follows: TGTGCCAGCAGTTCCGACACCGTGGGAGCTTTCTTT.

The gene calls are TRBV28 and TRBJ2-4; D might be TRBD2 (7 bases). Germline CDR1 MDHEN, CDR2 SYDVKM. V gave up 6 bases and J gave up 2 bases, with 17 bases separating them. CDR3 length equals 16 residues. This CDR3 is CASSLGGARSKNIQYF. Here the CDR3 DNA reads TGTGCCAGCAGCCTAGGGGGGGCGCGGTCCAAAAACATTCAGTACTTC.

This clone showed up just a few times. V usage is TRBV7-9 and J usage is TRBJ1-5; 9 nucleotides align to TRBD1. Per the germline V gene, CDR1 is SEHNR and CDR2 is FQNEAQ (reference sequence). The V gene end was trimmed by 1 base and the J gene end by 3 bases; junction bases not matched to a gene: 1. The CDR3 sequence is 15 residues long. Written as DNA, the CDR3 is TGTGCCAGCAGCTTAGGGACAGGGGTCAATCAGCCCCAGCATTTT. The encoded protein is CASSLGTGVNQPQHF.